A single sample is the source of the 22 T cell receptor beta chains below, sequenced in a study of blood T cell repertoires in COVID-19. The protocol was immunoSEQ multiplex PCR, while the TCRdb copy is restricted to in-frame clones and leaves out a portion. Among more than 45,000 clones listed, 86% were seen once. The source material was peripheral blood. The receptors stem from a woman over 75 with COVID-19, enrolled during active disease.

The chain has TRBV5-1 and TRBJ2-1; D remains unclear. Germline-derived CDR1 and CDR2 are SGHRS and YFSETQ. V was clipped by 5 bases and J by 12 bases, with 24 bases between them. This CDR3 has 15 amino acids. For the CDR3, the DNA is TGCGCCAGCAGGCCGGTGGGCAGATCCTACAAAGGGCAGTTCTTC. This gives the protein CASRPVGRSYKGQFF.

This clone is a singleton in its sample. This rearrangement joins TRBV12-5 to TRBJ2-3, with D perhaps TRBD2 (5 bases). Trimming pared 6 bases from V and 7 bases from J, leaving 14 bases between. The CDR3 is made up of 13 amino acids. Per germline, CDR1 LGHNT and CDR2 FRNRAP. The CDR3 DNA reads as TGTGCTAGTGGAATGGAGGTAGTGAATACGCAGTATTTT. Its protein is CASGMEVVNTQYF.

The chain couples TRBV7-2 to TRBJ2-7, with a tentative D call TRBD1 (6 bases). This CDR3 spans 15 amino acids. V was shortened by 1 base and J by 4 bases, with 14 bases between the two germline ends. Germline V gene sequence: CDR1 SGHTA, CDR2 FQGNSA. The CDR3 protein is CASSLGSTGLYEQYF. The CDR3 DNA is TGTGCCAGCAGCTTAGGGAGTACAGGGTTATACGAGCAGTACTTC.

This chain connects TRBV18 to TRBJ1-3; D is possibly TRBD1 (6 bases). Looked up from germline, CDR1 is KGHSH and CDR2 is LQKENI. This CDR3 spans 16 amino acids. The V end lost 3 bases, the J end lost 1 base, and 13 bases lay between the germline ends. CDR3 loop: CASSPNLDSSGNTIYF. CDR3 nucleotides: TGTGCCAGCTCACCGAACCTGGACAGTTCTGGAAACACCATATATTTT. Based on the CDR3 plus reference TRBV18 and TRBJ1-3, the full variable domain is NAGVMQNPRHLVRRRGQEARLRCSPMKGHSHVYWYRQLPEEGLKFMVYLQKENIIDESGMPKERFSAEFPKEGPSILRIQQVVRGDSAAYFCASSPNLDSSGNTIYFGEGSWLTVV.

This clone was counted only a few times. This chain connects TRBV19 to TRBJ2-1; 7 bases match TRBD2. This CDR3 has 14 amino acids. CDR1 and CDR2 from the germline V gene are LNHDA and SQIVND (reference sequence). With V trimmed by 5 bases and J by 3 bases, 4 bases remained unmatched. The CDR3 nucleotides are TGTGCCAGTAGTCTGCGCGGGAGCTACAATGAGCAGTTCTTC. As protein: CASSLRGSYNEQFF.

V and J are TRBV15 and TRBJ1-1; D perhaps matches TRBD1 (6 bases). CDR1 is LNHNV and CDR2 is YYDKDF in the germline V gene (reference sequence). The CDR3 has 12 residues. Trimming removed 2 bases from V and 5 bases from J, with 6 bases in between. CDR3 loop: CATSRQGTEAFF. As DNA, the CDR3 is TGTGCCACCAGCAGACAGGGGACTGAAGCTTTCTTT.

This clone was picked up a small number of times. In DNA, the CDR3 is TGTGCCACCCGGGGACTAGCGGGAAGCAATGAGCAGTTCTTC. Protein sequence: CATRGLAGSNEQFF. The chain recombines TRBV24-1 with TRBJ2-1, with TRBD2 matching 13 bases. Per germline, CDR1 KGHDR and CDR2 SFDVKD. This CDR3 has 14 residues. The J segment lost 6 bases and the V segment lost 9 bases, leaving 4 bases of the junction unmatched.

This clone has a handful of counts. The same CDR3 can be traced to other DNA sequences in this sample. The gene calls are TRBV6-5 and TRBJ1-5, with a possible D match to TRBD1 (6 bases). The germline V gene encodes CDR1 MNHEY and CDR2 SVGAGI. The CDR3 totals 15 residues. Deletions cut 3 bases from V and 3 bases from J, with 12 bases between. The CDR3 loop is CASSYSTGLNQPQHF. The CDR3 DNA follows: TGTGCCAGCAGTTATTCTACAGGGCTCAATCAGCCCCAGCATTTT.

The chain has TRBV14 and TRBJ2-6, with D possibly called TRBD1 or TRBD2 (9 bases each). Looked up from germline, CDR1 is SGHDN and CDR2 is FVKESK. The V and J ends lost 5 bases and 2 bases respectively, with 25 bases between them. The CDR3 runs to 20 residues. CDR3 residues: CASSVQGALSGRTGANVLTF. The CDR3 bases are TGTGCCAGCAGCGTACAGGGGGCGCTTAGCGGGAGAACTGGGGCCAACGTCCTGACTTTC.

CDR3 bases: TGTGCCAGCTCACCAGGCCAGGGCGTCACCAAAAACATTCAGTACTTC. It translates to CASSPGQGVTKNIQYF. The chain recombines TRBV18 with TRBJ2-4, with D perhaps TRBD1 (5 bases). V lost 2 bases to trimming and J lost 2 bases, with 13 bases between them. Germline assignment: CDR1 KGHSH and CDR2 LQKENI. There are 16 residues in the CDR3.

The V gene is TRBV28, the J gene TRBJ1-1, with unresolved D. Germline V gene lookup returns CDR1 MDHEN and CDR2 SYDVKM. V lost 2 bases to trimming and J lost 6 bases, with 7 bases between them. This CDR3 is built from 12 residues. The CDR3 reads CASSLVRAEAFF. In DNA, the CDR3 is TGTGCCAGCAGTTTAGTGAGGGCTGAAGCTTTCTTT. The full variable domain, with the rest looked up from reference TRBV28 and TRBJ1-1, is DVKVTQSSRYLVKRTGEKVFLECVQDMDHENMFWYRQDPGLGLRLIYFSYDVKMKEKGDIPEGYSVSREKKERFSLILESASTNQTSMYLCASSLVRAEAFFGQGTRLTVV.

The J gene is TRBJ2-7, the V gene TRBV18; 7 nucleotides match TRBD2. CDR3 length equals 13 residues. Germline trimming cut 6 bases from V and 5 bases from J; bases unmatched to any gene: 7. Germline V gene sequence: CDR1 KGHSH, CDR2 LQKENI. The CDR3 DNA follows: TGTGCCAGCTCGCCCCAGGCGGGGGACGAGCAGTACTTC. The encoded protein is CASSPQAGDEQYF.

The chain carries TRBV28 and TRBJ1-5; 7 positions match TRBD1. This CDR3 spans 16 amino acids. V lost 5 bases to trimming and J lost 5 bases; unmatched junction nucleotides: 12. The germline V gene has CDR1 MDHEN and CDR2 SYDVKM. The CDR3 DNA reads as TGTGCCAGCAGTCCCCCTGCTTCGACAGGGCATCAGCCCCAGCATTTT. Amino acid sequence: CASSPPASTGHQPQHF.

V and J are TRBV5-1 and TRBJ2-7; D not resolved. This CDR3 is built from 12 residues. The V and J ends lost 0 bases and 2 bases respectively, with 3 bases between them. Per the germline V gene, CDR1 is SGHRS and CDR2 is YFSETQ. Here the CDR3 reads CASSLDTYEQYF. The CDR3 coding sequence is TGCGCCAGCAGCTTGGATACCTACGAGCAGTACTTC.

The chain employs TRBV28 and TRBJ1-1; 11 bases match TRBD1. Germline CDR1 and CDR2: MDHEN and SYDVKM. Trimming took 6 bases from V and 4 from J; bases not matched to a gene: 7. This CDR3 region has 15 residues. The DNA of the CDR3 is TGTGCCAGCAGGGGGACAGGGGGAAAGGGCACTGAAGCTTTCTTT. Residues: CASRGTGGKGTEAFF.

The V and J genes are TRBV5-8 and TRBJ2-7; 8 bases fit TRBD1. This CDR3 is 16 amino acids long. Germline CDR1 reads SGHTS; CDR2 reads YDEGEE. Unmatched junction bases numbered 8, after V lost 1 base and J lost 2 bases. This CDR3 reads CASSLFRTGPTYEQYF. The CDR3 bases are TGTGCCAGCAGCTTGTTCCGGACAGGGCCAACCTACGAGCAGTACTTC.

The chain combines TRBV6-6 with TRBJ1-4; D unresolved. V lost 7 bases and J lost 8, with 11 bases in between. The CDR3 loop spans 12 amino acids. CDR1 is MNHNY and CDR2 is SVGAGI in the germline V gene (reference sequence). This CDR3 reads CASTPRREKLFF. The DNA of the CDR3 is TGTGCCAGCACTCCGCGGAGGGAAAAACTGTTTTTT.

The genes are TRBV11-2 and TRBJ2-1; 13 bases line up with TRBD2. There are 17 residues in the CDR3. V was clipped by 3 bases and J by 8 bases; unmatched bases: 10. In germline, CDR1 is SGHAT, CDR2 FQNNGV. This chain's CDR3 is CASSLRPGTSGDDEQFF. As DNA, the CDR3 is TGTGCCAGCAGCTTGAGGCCCGGGACTAGCGGGGATGATGAGCAGTTCTTC.

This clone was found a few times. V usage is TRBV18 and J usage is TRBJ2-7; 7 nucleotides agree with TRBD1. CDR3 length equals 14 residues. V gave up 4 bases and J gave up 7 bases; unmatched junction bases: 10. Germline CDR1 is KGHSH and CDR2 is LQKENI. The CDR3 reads CASSLDRALGEQYF. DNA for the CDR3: TGTGCCAGCTCACTAGACAGGGCTTTGGGAGAGCAGTACTTC.

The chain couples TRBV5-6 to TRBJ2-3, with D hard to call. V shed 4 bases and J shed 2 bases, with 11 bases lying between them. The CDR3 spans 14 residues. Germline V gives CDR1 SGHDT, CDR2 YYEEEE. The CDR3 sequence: CASSLPRYTDTQYF. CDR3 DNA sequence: TGTGCCAGCAGCCTTCCTAGGTACACAGATACGCAGTATTTT.

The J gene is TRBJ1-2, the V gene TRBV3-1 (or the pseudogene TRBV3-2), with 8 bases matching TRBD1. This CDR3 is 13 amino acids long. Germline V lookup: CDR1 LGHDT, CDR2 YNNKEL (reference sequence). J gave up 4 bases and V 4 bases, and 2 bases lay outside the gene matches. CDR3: CASSRGQGYGYTF. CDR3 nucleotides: TGTGCCAGCAGCCGCGGACAGGGCTATGGCTACACCTTC.

In DNA, the CDR3 is TGCGCCAGCAGCCAACTAGACCTGCCCGGAAACACCATATATTTT. This translates into CASSQLDLPGNTIYF. This rearrangement joins TRBV4-1 to TRBJ1-3; D gene uncertain. Trimming cost V 2 bases and J 4 bases, with 12 bases left between them. The germline V gene has CDR1 MGHRA and CDR2 YSYEKL. This CDR3 comprises 15 residues.